The clone carrying this T cell receptor beta chain occurred a few times. The CDR3 has 13 residues. V lost 4 bases and J 7 bases, leaving 10 bases between the germline ends. The data derive from a study of T-cell memory formation after mild COVID-19. TCRdb ran MiXCR on the 5' RACE reads and lists one entry per CDR3 protein. The sample has hundreds of thousands of distinct CDR3 sequences, approximately 19% seen once; the top ten hold under 25%. This TCR came from a man aged 18 to 29 who had mild COVID-19 (a few samples of this study predate the infection). Cell type and time point are not known. This chain links TRBV12-3 or TRBV12-4 with TRBJ2-2; D call uncertain. The sample was PBMCs or a T cell subset sorted from them (not recorded which). The DNA of the CDR3 is TGTGCCAGCAGTTCACGGTCCCTCGGGGAGCTGTTTTTT. Its translation is CASSSRSLGELFF.